This TCR beta chain was sequenced in a study of response to subunit inactivated influenza vaccine. The V end lost 3 bases, the J end lost 4 bases, and 24 bases lay between the germline ends. Germline CDR1 is LNHDA and CDR2 is SQIVND (reference sequence). The CDR3 loop spans 18 amino acids. As concerns this clonotype: Its antigen is unidentified.

Study results and limitations: There was a suggestion from the authors that each seasonal influenza vaccination recruits few new T cells.

MiXCR was run by TCRdb on the RT-PCR reads, yielding one entry per CDR3 protein. The table records about 780,000 distinct CDR3 sequences, roughly 18% of them present only once. This sequence joins TRBV19 and TRBJ1-1, with D possibly matching TRBD1 (5 bases). This clonotype was sampled from a man aged 45 to 65 who received an inactivated influenza vaccine. This specimen consisted of PBMCs from blood, obtained more than 4 days after vaccination. DNA of the CDR3: TGTGCCAGTAGTATCAGGGTTTCGGCACCCTTCTGGGGCACTGAAGCTTTCTTT. It translates to CASSIRVSAPFWGTEAFF.